The 18 T cell receptor beta chains below all came from one sample that was sequenced in a study of T-cell reconstitution after alpha-beta-depleted transplantation in children. A library of TCRbeta sequences, prepared with unique molecular identifiers, was generated. One entry per CDR3 protein, called by TCRdb with MiXCR from the PCR reads. The sample gives some 200,000 distinct CDR3 sequences, roughly 14% of which show up once; less than 15% is in the top ten. The sample was PBMCs from the stem cell graft donor, taken from the stem cell graft. The source of these receptors is a human donor who donated a stem cell graft to a child with acute lymphoblastic leukemia.

This clonotype has just a few counts. The gene calls are TRBV20-1 and TRBJ2-3, with TRBD2 identical over 12 bases. CDR3 size: 14 residues. Per the germline V gene, CDR1 is DFQATT and CDR2 is SNEGSKA (reference sequence). V gave up 5 bases and J gave up 3 bases; unmatched junction bases: 3. This chain's CDR3 is CSAETSGRTDTQYF. The DNA of the CDR3 is TGCAGTGCTGAGACTAGCGGGAGAACAGATACGCAGTATTTT.

As to this clonotype: Sequence at one end of the junction differs from germline and may be a read error. The chain links TRBV12-3 or TRBV12-4 to TRBJ2-6; weak D call: TRBD1 (7 bases). CDR3 length equals 18 residues. CDR3 sequence: CACSFGVRGEAGANVLTF. As DNA, the CDR3 is TGTGCCTGCAGTTTTGGGGTCAGGGGGGAAGCTGGGGCCAACGTCCTGACTTTC.

With regard to this clonotype: This may stem from a read error, because a much larger clone lies one nucleotide away. This chain joins TRBV5-1 and TRBJ1-2; perhaps TRBD1 as D (5 bases). The germline gives CDR1 SGHRS, CDR2 YFSETQ. The CDR3 covers 15 residues. CDR3 sequence reads: CASSHDSYTNYGCTF. The CDR3 DNA reads as TGCGCCAGCAGCCACGACAGCTATACTAACTATGGCTGCACCTTC. Based on the CDR3 plus reference TRBV5-1 and TRBJ1-2, the full variable domain is KAGVTQTPRYLIKTRGQQVTLSCSPISGHRSVSWYQQTPGQGLQFLFEYFSETQRNKGNFPGRFSGRQFSNSRSEMNVSTLELGDSALYLCASSHDSYTNYGCTFGSGTRLTVV.

The chain uses TRBV29-1 and TRBJ2-7; 11 positions match TRBD1. The CDR3 length is 12 residues. After removal of 7 bases from V and 5 bases from J, the junction contained 4 bases not matched to a gene. Germline V gene sequence: CDR1 SQVTM, CDR2 ANQGSEA. The CDR3 loop reads CSAGTGGDEQYF. The CDR3 DNA follows: TGCAGCGCCGGGACAGGGGGAGACGAGCAGTACTTC.

The chain links TRBV6-1 to TRBJ2-1; 8 bases are shared with TRBD2. The V gene's germline CDR1 is MNHNS and CDR2 SASEGT. This CDR3 is 15 amino acids long. The trim removed 3 bases at V and 8 bases at J, leaving 9 bases unmatched. CDR3 nucleotide sequence: TGTGCCAGCAGTGACCAGAGCGGGAGAAGGTATGAGCAGTTCTTC. Encoded protein: CASSDQSGRRYEQFF.

In its sample, this clonotype was seen many times. This chain connects TRBV7-9 to TRBJ2-5, with 11 bases that match TRBD1. V gave up 4 bases and J gave up 2 bases; unmatched junction bases: 6. This CDR3 contains 16 residues. The germline CDR1 and CDR2 sequences are SEHNR and FQNEAQ (reference sequence). CDR3 DNA sequence: TGTGCCAGCAGCTCGCGGACAGGGGGCTCTCAAGAGACCCAGTACTTC. It specifies CASSSRTGGSQETQYF.

This clonotype was counted at least ten times. This sequence joins TRBV5-1 and TRBJ1-4; a possible D gene is TRBD1 (6 bases). The CDR3 is made up of 14 amino acids. Trimming took off 2 bases at V and 5 bases at J, with 10 bases between the two ends. Germline CDR1 and CDR2: SGHRS and YFSETQ. DNA for the CDR3: TGCGCCAGCAGCTTAGGACAGTTAAATGAAAAACTGTTTTTT. Protein sequence: CASSLGQLNEKLFF.

This clonotype was counted at least ten times. The chain recombines TRBV10-2 with TRBJ1-2, with 7 bases lining up with TRBD1. Trimming cost V 6 bases and J 6 bases; bases outside gene matches: 10. CDR3 size: 14 residues. From germline, CDR1 is WSHSY and CDR2 SAAADI. The CDR3 DNA reads as TGCGCCAGCAGCTTATTGACAGGGAGCAATGGCTACACCTTC. Residues: CASSLLTGSNGYTF.

This clonotype has more than one count but fewer than ten. The chain has TRBV18 and TRBJ1-4; no reliable D call. Trimming took off 5 bases at V and 8 bases at J, with 3 bases between the two ends. Germline V gene sequence: CDR1 KGHSH, CDR2 LQKENI. The CDR3 runs to 10 residues. This CDR3 reads CASSKEKLFF. The CDR3 nucleotides read TGTGCCAGCTCAAAAGAAAAACTGTTTTTT.

This clonotype was seen at least ten times. This chain links TRBV25-1 with TRBJ1-2; possibly TRBD1 for D (5 bases). The CDR3 sequence is 15 residues long. V was cut by 1 base and J by 6 bases, with 15 bases left in between. Looked up from germline, CDR1 is MGHDK and CDR2 is SYGVNS. CDR3 bases: TGTGCCAGCAGTGAATTCGCGGGGGAGACGAATGGCTACACCTTC. This sequence encodes CASSEFAGETNGYTF.

This clonotype was recorded many times. The V and J genes are TRBV5-1 and TRBJ2-3; D tentatively fits TRBD1 or TRBD2 (5 bases each). The length of the CDR3 is 15 residues. From germline, CDR1 is SGHRS and CDR2 YFSETQ. V dropped 5 bases and J dropped 3 bases, with 16 bases sitting between them. CDR3 sequence (DNA): TGCGCCAGCAGGGAGGAGACAGTTATTACAGATACGCAGTATTTT. This translates into CASREETVITDTQYF.

Many counts were recorded for this clonotype. The chain recombines TRBV7-9 with TRBJ1-4, with unresolved D. Germline V gene sequence: CDR1 SEHNR, CDR2 FQNEAQ (reference sequence). The CDR3 totals 12 residues. The V gene lost 5 bases and the J gene lost 5 bases, with 6 bases spanning the gap. In DNA form, the CDR3 reads TGTGCCAGCAGCCGTAAAAATGAAAAACTGTTTTTT. This codes for CASSRKNEKLFF.

This clonotype was detected ten times or more. The gene calls are TRBV5-1 and TRBJ1-1; D ambiguous. The germline CDR1 and CDR2 sequences are SGHRS and YFSETQ. V was trimmed by 3 bases and J by 1 base, leaving 13 bases between them. CDR3 length equals 15 residues. CDR3 residues: CASSSSTEGNTEAFF. CDR3 DNA: TGCGCCAGCAGCTCCTCTACGGAGGGGAACACTGAAGCTTTCTTT.

The rearrangement links TRBV20-1 to TRBJ1-3; D is possibly TRBD1 (5 bases). The germline CDR1 and CDR2 sequences are DFQATT and SNEGSKA (reference sequence). This CDR3 has 13 amino acids. The V gene lost 0 bases and the J gene lost 14 bases, with 17 bases spanning the gap. Written as DNA, the CDR3 is TGCAGTGCTAGAGATGGGCGGGACGGGATCTTATATTTT. It translates to CSARDGRDGILYF.

This clonotype occurred a few times. The chain uses TRBV5-1 and TRBJ2-1; no reliable D call. Trimming stripped 3 bases from V and 2 bases from J, with 15 bases between. In germline, CDR1 is SGHRS, CDR2 YFSETQ. This CDR3 is 16 amino acids long. The CDR3 loop is CASSSHPPAAYNEQFF. The CDR3 bases are TGCGCCAGCAGCTCTCACCCGCCCGCTGCCTACAATGAGCAGTTCTTC.

V gene TRBV19 combines with J gene TRBJ2-4; possibly TRBD2 for D (5 bases). This CDR3 is 14 amino acids long. Deletions cut 2 bases from V and 8 bases from J, with 13 bases between. Germline CDR1 LNHDA, CDR2 SQIVND (reference sequence). The CDR3 nucleotides read TGTGCCAGTAGTATACGAGGGTACCCGGACATTCAGTACTTC. Protein product: CASSIRGYPDIQYF.

This clonotype was observed a single time. This chain connects TRBV5-1 to TRBJ2-2; 10 bases align to TRBD2. Germline loops: CDR1 SGHRS, CDR2 YFSETQ. Trimming removed 1 base from V and 10 bases from J; junction bases left unmatched: 7. This CDR3 has 15 residues. The CDR3 nucleotides read TGCGCCAGCAGCTTGCAAGCGGGAGGGCCCGCGGAGCTGTTTTTT. This encodes CASSLQAGGPAELFF.

This clonotype was counted ten times or more. The chain couples TRBV11-2 to TRBJ1-2; 9 nucleotides line up with TRBD1. The CDR3 sequence is 15 residues long. The V gene's germline CDR1 is SGHAT and CDR2 FQNNGV. V dropped 0 bases and J dropped 3; count of bases not matched to a gene: 2. DNA for the CDR3: TGTGCCAGCAGCTTAGATTGGACAGGGGACTATGGCTACACCTTC. It encodes CASSLDWTGDYGYTF.